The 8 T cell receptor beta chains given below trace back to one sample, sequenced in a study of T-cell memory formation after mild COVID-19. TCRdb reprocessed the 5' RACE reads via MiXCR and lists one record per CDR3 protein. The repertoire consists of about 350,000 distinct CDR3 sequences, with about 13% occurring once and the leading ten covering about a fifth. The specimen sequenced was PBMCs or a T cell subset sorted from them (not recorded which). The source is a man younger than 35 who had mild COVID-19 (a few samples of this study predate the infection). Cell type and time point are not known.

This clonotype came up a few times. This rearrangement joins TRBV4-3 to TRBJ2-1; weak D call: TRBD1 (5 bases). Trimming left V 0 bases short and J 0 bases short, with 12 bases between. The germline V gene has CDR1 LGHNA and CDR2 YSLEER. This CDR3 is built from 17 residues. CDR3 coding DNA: TGCGCCAGCAGCCAAGAAGCCGAAGGGGACTCCTACAATGAGCAGTTCTTC. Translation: CASSQEAEGDSYNEQFF.

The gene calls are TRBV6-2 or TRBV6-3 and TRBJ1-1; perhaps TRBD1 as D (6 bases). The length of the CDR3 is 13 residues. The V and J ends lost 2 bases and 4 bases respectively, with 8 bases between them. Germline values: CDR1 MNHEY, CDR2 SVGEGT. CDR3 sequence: CASSYGGPTEAFF. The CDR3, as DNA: TGTGCCAGCAGTTACGGGGGCCCCACTGAAGCTTTCTTT.

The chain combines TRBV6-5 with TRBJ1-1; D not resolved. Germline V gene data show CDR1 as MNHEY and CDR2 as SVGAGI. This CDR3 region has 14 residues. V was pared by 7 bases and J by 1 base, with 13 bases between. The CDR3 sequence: CASTPGYANTEAFF. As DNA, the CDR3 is TGTGCCAGCACCCCAGGCTATGCGAACACTGAAGCTTTCTTT.

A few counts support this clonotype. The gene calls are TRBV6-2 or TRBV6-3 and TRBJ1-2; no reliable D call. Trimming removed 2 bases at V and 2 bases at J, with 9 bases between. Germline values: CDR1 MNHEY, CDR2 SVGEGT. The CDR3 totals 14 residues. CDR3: CASSYGFENYGYTF. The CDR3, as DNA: TGTGCCAGCAGTTACGGATTCGAGAACTATGGCTACACCTTC.

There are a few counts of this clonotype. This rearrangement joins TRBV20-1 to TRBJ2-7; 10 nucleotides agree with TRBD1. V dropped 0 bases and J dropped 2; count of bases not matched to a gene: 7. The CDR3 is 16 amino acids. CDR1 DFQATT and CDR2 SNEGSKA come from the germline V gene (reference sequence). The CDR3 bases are TGCAGTGCTAGAGATCCGGGACAGGGGAGCCCCTACGAGCAGTACGTC. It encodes CSARDPGQGSPYEQYV.

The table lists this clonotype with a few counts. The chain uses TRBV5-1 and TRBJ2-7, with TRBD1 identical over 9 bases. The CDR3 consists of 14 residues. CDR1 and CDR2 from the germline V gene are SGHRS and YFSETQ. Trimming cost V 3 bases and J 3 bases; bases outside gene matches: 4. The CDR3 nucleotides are TGCGCCAGCAGCTCCCGACAGGGGGGCTACGAGCAGTACTTC. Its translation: CASSSRQGGYEQYF.

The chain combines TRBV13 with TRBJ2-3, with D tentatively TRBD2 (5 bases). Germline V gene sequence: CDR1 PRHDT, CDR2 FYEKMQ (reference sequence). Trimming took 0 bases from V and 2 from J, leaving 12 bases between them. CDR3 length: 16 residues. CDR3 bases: TGTGCCAGCAGCTTAGGAACAGCGGACTTCACAGATACGCAGTATTTT. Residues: CASSLGTADFTDTQYF.

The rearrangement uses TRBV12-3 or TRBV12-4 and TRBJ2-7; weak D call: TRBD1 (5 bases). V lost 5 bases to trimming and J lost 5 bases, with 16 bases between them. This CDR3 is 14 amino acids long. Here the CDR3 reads CASSPSGRVHEQYF. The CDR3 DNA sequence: TGTGCCAGCAGTCCCTCGGGCAGGGTCCACGAGCAGTACTTC.